This passage covers 21 T cell receptor beta chains from one sample sequenced in a study of blood T cell repertoires in COVID-19. Using immunoSEQ multiplex PCR, the repertoire was profiled, and TCRdb retains in-frame clones only, with some absent. The sample contains about 59,000 clones, roughly 91% of which appear only once. The sequenced sample consisted of peripheral blood. The receptors shown here come from a human donor in a cohort sampled during active COVID-19.

The V call is TRBV5-1, the J call TRBJ2-3; 8 positions match TRBD2. After removal of 1 base from V and 0 bases from J, the junction contained 4 bases not matched to a gene. Germline loops: CDR1 SGHRS, CDR2 YFSETQ. The CDR3 has 16 amino acids. The CDR3 region is CASSLQSSGSTDTQYF. DNA for the CDR3: TGCGCCAGCAGCTTGCAGTCTAGCGGGAGCACAGATACGCAGTATTTT.

The V and J genes are TRBV11-3 and TRBJ2-7; weak D call: TRBD2 (5 bases). CDR1 and CDR2 from the germline V gene are SGHNT and YENEEA. The CDR3 has 15 residues. V shed 3 bases and J shed 5 bases, with 17 bases lying between them. CDR3 coding DNA: TGTGCCAGCAGCTTGATCGAAGGGAGCCTAGACGAGCAGTACTTC. It codes for CASSLIEGSLDEQYF.

This chain connects TRBV10-3 to TRBJ2-1; 10 positions agree with TRBD2. The germline V gene has CDR1 ENHRY and CDR2 SYGVKD. V shed 11 bases and J 5 bases; nucleotides not matched to a gene: 9. CDR3 length equals 14 residues. The DNA of the CDR3 is TGTGCCTCCTCGGGACTAGCGAAAAACAATGAGCAGTTCTTC. It is translated as CASSGLAKNNEQFF.

The chain recombines TRBV18 with TRBJ2-3, with TRBD1 matching over 7 bases. Per germline, CDR1 KGHSH and CDR2 LQKENI. Trimming at V came to 3 bases and at J to 0 bases, leaving 6 bases not matched to a gene. The length of the CDR3 is 16 residues. DNA for the CDR3: TGTGCCAGCTCACCCACAGGGGCTATCAGCACAGATACGCAGTATTTT. It specifies CASSPTGAISTDTQYF.

This clone appeared a few times. The chain recombines TRBV11-2 with TRBJ2-5, with 14 nucleotides matching TRBD2. The CDR3 length is 16 residues. V dropped 4 bases and J dropped 3; count of bases not matched to a gene: 4. Germline V gene data show CDR1 as SGHAT and CDR2 as FQNNGV. The CDR3 DNA follows: TGTGCCAGCAGCTCCGGGGGACTAGCGGGAGAAGAGACCCAGTACTTC. Its protein is CASSSGGLAGEETQYF.

V usage is TRBV15 and J usage is TRBJ2-2; 8 positions agree with TRBD2. The germline CDR1 and CDR2 sequences are LNHNV and YYDKDF (reference sequence). The CDR3 has 19 residues. V gave up 3 bases and J gave up 4 bases; unmatched junction bases: 16. For the CDR3, the DNA is TGTGCCACCAGCAGTCCCTTGGGGTTGCGGGGGGCCCTCACCGGGGAGCTGTTTTTT. As protein: CATSSPLGLRGALTGELFF.

The rearrangement links TRBV25-1 to TRBJ2-7; 11 positions match TRBD1. The CDR3 is made up of 15 amino acids. Losses at the gene ends were 4 bases for V and 3 bases for J; bases not matched to a gene: 5. Germline CDR1 MGHDK, CDR2 SYGVNS. This CDR3 is CASSVAGTGGYEQYF. The CDR3 DNA is TGTGCCAGCAGTGTAGCAGGGACAGGGGGCTACGAGCAGTACTTC.

The chain links TRBV7-3 to TRBJ2-1; D unclear. CDR3 length: 13 residues. Looked up from germline, CDR1 is SGHTA and CDR2 is FQGTGA. Trimming stripped 2 bases from V and 9 bases from J, with 11 bases between. CDR3 sequence reads: CASSLAIFSEQFF. CDR3 nucleotides: TGTGCCAGCAGCTTAGCAATTTTCAGTGAGCAGTTCTTC.

This chain uses TRBV18 with TRBJ1-1, with 7 bases that match TRBD1. CDR1 and CDR2 (germline): KGHSH, LQKENI. With V trimmed by 6 bases and J by 3 bases, 7 bases remained unmatched. The CDR3 contains 14 residues. The CDR3 DNA reads TGTGCCAGCTCGGAGGACAGGACATACACTGAAGCTTTCTTT. As protein: CASSEDRTYTEAFF.

V and J are TRBV9 and TRBJ2-3; D possibly corresponds to TRBD2 (5 bases). CDR1 is SGDLS, CDR2 YYNGEE, per germline. The V and J ends lost 3 bases and 2 bases respectively, with 10 bases between them. The CDR3 covers 14 residues. Here the CDR3 reads CASSAGLTTDTQYF. The CDR3 DNA sequence: TGTGCCAGCAGCGCCGGACTCACCACAGATACGCAGTATTTT.

The chain employs TRBV6-5 and TRBJ2-2; no reliable D call. With 9 bases removed from V and 2 bases from J, the gap between germline ends came to 10 bases. The CDR3 runs to 13 residues. Germline assignment: CDR1 MNHEY and CDR2 SVGAGI. The CDR3: CASASGNTGELFF. The CDR3 coding sequence is TGTGCCAGTGCGTCGGGTAACACCGGGGAGCTGTTTTTT.

V gene TRBV28 combines with J gene TRBJ1-5; 7 nucleotides agree with TRBD1. CDR1 is MDHEN and CDR2 is SYDVKM in the germline V gene. V dropped 5 bases and J dropped 7; count of bases not matched to a gene: 11. The CDR3 has 15 amino acids. CDR3 sequence reads: CASSPRRQGIQPQHF. The DNA of the CDR3 is TGTGCCAGCAGTCCCAGAAGACAGGGTATACAGCCCCAGCATTTT.

J is TRBJ1-2 and V is TRBV18; D call uncertain. The ends were cut back, 1 base at V and 3 bases at J, with 6 bases in the middle. The CDR3 consists of 13 residues. Germline values: CDR1 KGHSH, CDR2 LQKENI. The CDR3 nucleotides are TGTGCCAGCTCACCACAAGAGGACTATGGCTACACCTTC. It specifies CASSPQEDYGYTF.

The chain employs TRBV7-2 and TRBJ2-5; the match to TRBD2 covers 11 bases. Germline assignment: CDR1 SGHTA and CDR2 FQGNSA. The CDR3 is made up of 16 amino acids. Trimming took 2 bases from V and 5 from J; bases not matched to a gene: 7. CDR3 nucleotide sequence: TGTGCCAGCAGCTTATCGCTAGCGGGGGGTAAGGAGACCCAGTACTTC. Residues: CASSLSLAGGKETQYF.

This sequence joins TRBV5-6 and TRBJ2-5; 7 bases fit TRBD2. This CDR3 contains 15 residues. Germline loops: CDR1 SGHDT, CDR2 YYEEEE. V trimming: 2 bases; J trimming: 10 bases; junction bases outside the gene matches: 14. CDR3 loop: CASSFAGTTTGLQYF. The DNA of the CDR3 is TGTGCCAGCAGCTTCGCAGGGACTACTACGGGACTCCAGTACTTC.

The chain is built from TRBV11-2 and TRBJ2-3; the match to TRBD1 covers 7 bases. V shed 2 bases, J shed 1 base, and the junction held 3 bases outside the gene matches. This CDR3 contains 15 residues. Germline-derived CDR1 and CDR2 are SGHAT and FQNNGV. CDR3 sequence reads: CASSLKRGRTDTQYF. The CDR3 DNA follows: TGTGCCAGCAGCTTAAAAAGGGGGCGCACAGATACGCAGTATTTT.

This chain connects TRBV4-3 to TRBJ1-6; TRBD1 aligns across 8 bases. The CDR3 totals 14 residues. Germline V gene lookup returns CDR1 LGHNA and CDR2 YSLEER. With V trimmed by 2 bases and J by 8 bases, 2 bases remained unmatched. For the CDR3, the DNA is TGCGCCAGCAGCCAACCAGGGGGCGATTCACCCCTCCACTTT. Its protein is CASSQPGGDSPLHF.

The chain is built from TRBV5-1 and TRBJ2-1, with unresolved D. CDR1 is SGHRS, CDR2 YFSETQ, per germline. The CDR3 has 15 residues. The germline V and J ends were trimmed by 4 bases and 9 bases, with 20 bases remaining between them. DNA for the CDR3: TGCGCCAGCAGCCCCGTGGTGGAGAAGCTGGGTGAGCAGTTCTTC. Protein sequence: CASSPVVEKLGEQFF.

V is TRBV2 and J is TRBJ1-6, with TRBD1 identical over 9 bases. The CDR3 runs 14 residues. The V gene end was trimmed by 4 bases and the J gene end by 10 bases; junction bases not matched to a gene: 5. CDR1 is SNHLY and CDR2 is FYNNEI in the germline V gene. CDR3 nucleotides: TGTGCCAGCAGTGGAGGGACAGGGCTCTCACCCCTCCACTTT. It encodes CASSGGTGLSPLHF.

The chain couples TRBV24-1 to TRBJ2-7; perhaps TRBD2 as D (7 bases). This CDR3 comprises 16 residues. The ends were cut back, 1 base at V and 2 bases at J, with 14 bases in the middle. From germline, CDR1 is KGHDR and CDR2 SFDVKD. CDR3 bases: TGTGCCACCAGTGATTTAAGGGCGGGGGCTCCCTACGAGCAGTACTTC. It encodes CATSDLRAGAPYEQYF.

This clone was seen a few times. The rearrangement uses TRBV19 and TRBJ2-5, with 8 bases that match TRBD2. Germline CDR1 and CDR2: LNHDA and SQIVND (reference sequence). With 7 bases clipped from V and 9 bases from J, the junction kept 13 bases outside the gene matches. The CDR3 runs 14 residues. Here the CDR3 reads CASKAAGGQQAQYF. CDR3 coding DNA: TGTGCCAGTAAAGCGGCGGGAGGCCAGCAGGCCCAGTACTTC. Variable domain in full (rest from reference TRBV19 and TRBJ2-5): DGGITQSPKYLFRKEGQNVTLSCEQNLNHDAMYWYRQDPGQGLRLIYYSQIVNDFQKGDIAEGYSVSREKKESFPLTVTSAQKNPTAFYLCASKAAGGQQAQYFGPGTRLLVL.